The source of this T cell receptor beta chain is a study of blood T cells in healthy people across ages. Findings and limits, study-wide: Getting older went along with TCR beta diversity per million T cells dropping roughly linearly.

Using a J-beta primer mix together with a sample-barcoded 5' primer, a second PCR was run for about 6 to 12 cycles. TCRdb re-called the 5' RACE reads through MiXCR, storing one row per CDR3 protein. The data hold some 1.5 million distinct CDR3 sequences, with under 30% observed a single time. A few counts support this clonotype. Its antigen is not identified. Sequenced: blood. The source is a woman between 25 and 40 years old in good health.

CDR3 bases: TGTGCCAGCAGTAAAGGAAGACAGGGGTCGGTTCAGACCCAGTACTTC. Encoded protein: CASSKGRQGSVQTQYF. The chain couples TRBV28 to TRBJ2-5, with TRBD1 matching 8 bases. After removal of 5 bases from V and 6 bases from J, the junction contained 14 bases not matched to a gene. CDR1 and CDR2 (germline): MDHEN, SYDVKM. This CDR3 spans 16 amino acids.